This TCR beta chain was sequenced during a study of blood T cells in healthy people across ages. Overall study: Capturing about one barcoded beta molecule per two T cells was achieved by template switching.

The germline CDR1 and CDR2 sequences are MDHEN and SYDVKM. V was trimmed by 6 bases and J by 7 bases, leaving 18 bases between them. This CDR3 spans 15 amino acids. Combining a sample-barcoded 5' primer with a J-beta primer mix, a second PCR ran for roughly 6 to 12 cycles. TCRdb fed the 5' RACE reads into MiXCR, producing one record per CDR3 protein. Of 700,000 to 850,000 distinct CDR3 sequences detected, approximately 55% appear once; the ten largest clones hold about 42%. Study results and limitations: A strong correlation was seen between TCR beta diversity and naive T cell percentage.

About this clonotype itself: Antigen specificity is unknown.

The chain employs TRBV28 and TRBJ2-2; D may correspond to TRBD1 or TRBD2 (5 bases each). The sequenced sample was blood. This clonotype originated in an elderly man in good health. DNA of the CDR3: TGTGCCAGCAGCACCGGGACCCTAAATTTCGGGGAGCTGTTTTTT. Translation gives CASSTGTLNFGELFF.